This T cell receptor beta chain was identified in a study of shared clonotypes between healthy human individuals. Study-level information: The donor pool was made up of a couple of women and three men aged 18 to 49. General study findings and limits: It was the few donors that limited the genetic and exposure-history diversity represented.

V was clipped by 6 bases and J by 3 bases; unmatched bases: 7. The germline gives CDR1 MGHDK, CDR2 SYGVNS. This CDR3 spans 15 amino acids. The sample holds a few counts of this clone. Its antigen remains unknown. The method was immunoSEQ multiplex PCR; TCRdb's version includes in-frame clones alone and lacks a portion of them. The sample contains approximately 700,000 clones, less than 80% of which appear only once. The origin of this receptor is a woman between 25 and 40 years old in good health. V gene TRBV25-1 combines with J gene TRBJ2-1, with 8 bases aligning to TRBD2. What was sequenced was memory CD4+ T cells sorted from blood. Sample subset: CD45RA-negative fraction. CDR3 sequence reads: CASRGATSDYNEQFF. The CDR3 nucleotides are TGTGCCAGCAGGGGGGCGACTAGCGACTACAATGAGCAGTTCTTC.